Listed below are T cell receptor beta chains from one sample, sequenced in a study of T cell responses to AZD1222 COVID-19 vaccine. Method: immunoSEQ multiplex PCR; TCRdb's copy keeps in-frame clones and lacks some. The sample records 90,000 to 110,000 clones, 88% being singletons. This specimen consisted of peripheral blood, obtained on day 0 of MenACWY control vaccination. Receptor source: an adult in good health. Both conserved end residues are part of each CDR3. The D gene is left open where the match is weak. Some rows have no size entry. The others give once, few or many, or a class for an expanded clone.

clone_size j_call v_call d_call cdr3_aa cdr3_nt
once TRBJ1-6 TRBV18 TRBD1 CASARDSSNSPLHF TGTGCCAGCGCCCGGGACAGCTCAAATTCACCCCTCCACTTT
- TRBJ1-5 TRBV15 - CATSRVYSNQPQHF TGTGCCACCAGCAGAGTATATAGCAATCAGCCCCAGCATTTT
- TRBJ2-1 TRBV15 TRBD2 CATSSLSGISYNEQFF TGTGCCACCAGCAGCCTAAGCGGGATCTCCTACAATGAGCAGTTCTTC
- TRBJ1-3 TRBV7-2 - CASSLALTGTGNTIYF TGTGCCAGCAGCTTAGCGCTTACTGGGACTGGAAACACCATATATTTT
- TRBJ2-7 TRBV28 TRBD1 CASSLVGGGTGYEQYF TGTGCCAGCAGTTTAGTAGGTGGTGGGACAGGCTACGAGCAGTACTTC
once TRBJ1-5 TRBV28 - CASSWAADQPQHF TGTGCCAGCAGTTGGGCGGCGGATCAGCCCCAGCATTTT
once TRBJ1-2 TRBV10-1 - CANLTGPNYGYTF TGCGCCAACCTGACGGGACCTAACTATGGCTACACCTTC
- TRBJ2-5 TRBV3-1/TRBV3-2 TRBD2 CASSARLAGEPGETQYF TGTGCCAGCAGCGCCCGACTAGCGGGGGAGCCAGGAGAGACCCAGTACTTC
- TRBJ2-7 TRBV6-6 - CASRTFYEQYF TGTGCCAGCAGGACTTTCTACGAGCAGTACTTC
- TRBJ1-6 TRBV6-1 - CASSEQPGPHNSPLHF TGTGCCAGCAGTGAACAACCGGGACCACATAATTCACCCCTCCACTTT
- TRBJ2-7 TRBV10-2 TRBD1 CASSDRTGSSYEQYF TGCGCCAGCAGTGACCGGACAGGGTCATCCTACGAGCAGTACTTC
- TRBJ1-1 TRBV3-1/TRBV3-2 - CASSTTTNTEAFF TGTGCCAGCTCCACTACCACGAACACTGAAGCTTTCTTT
- TRBJ1-5 TRBV7-2 - CASSLAGGGQPQHF TGTGCCAGCAGCTTAGCGGGGGGAGGTCAGCCCCAGCATTTT
- TRBJ2-7 TRBV5-1 - CASSLEGVVSYEQYF TGCGCCAGCAGCTTGGAGGGGGTGGTCTCCTACGAGCAGTACTTC
- TRBJ2-3 TRBV30 TRBD2 CAWGPGLGRDTQYF TGTGCCTGGGGACCGGGACTAGGGCGAGATACGCAGTATTTT
- TRBJ2-1 TRBV14 - CASSQDLGSGKQFF TGTGCCAGCAGCCAAGATTTGGGTTCAGGGAAGCAGTTCTTC
- TRBJ2-1 TRBV19 - CASSPFSVNEQFF TGTGCCAGTAGCCCGTTTAGCGTCAATGAGCAGTTCTTC
few TRBJ2-7 TRBV7-8 - CASSRVAGAPAYEQYF TGTGCCAGCAGCAGGGTGGCGGGGGCCCCGGCCTACGAGCAGTACTTC
- TRBJ1-3 TRBV5-1 - CASSGLPRNTIYF TGCGCCAGCAGTGGTCTCCCTAGAAACACCATATATTTT
- TRBJ1-5 TRBV28 - CASSVTEWGDQPQHF TGTGCCAGCTCAGTCACGGAGTGGGGGGATCAGCCCCAGCATTTT
- TRBJ1-5 TRBV7-8 - CASSRQFDQPQHF TGTGCCAGCAGCCGACAGTTTGATCAGCCCCAGCATTTT
once TRBJ2-7 TRBV5-1 - CASSLDFTGTHYEQYF TGCGCCAGCAGCCTAGACTTTACAGGGACCCATTACGAGCAGTACTTC
- TRBJ1-1 TRBV27 - CASSLRAPTEAFF TGTGCCAGCAGTTTGAGGGCCCCCACTGAAGCTTTCTTT
- TRBJ2-3 TRBV6-2/TRBV6-3 TRBD1 CASSYRPDRDPTDTQYF TGTGCCAGCAGTTACCGACCGGACAGGGACCCCACAGATACGCAGTATTTT
- TRBJ1-5 TRBV30 TRBD1 CAWSRTGLGQPQHF TGTGCCTGGAGTCGGACAGGGTTGGGTCAGCCCCAGCATTTT
- TRBJ2-2 TRBV28 TRBD2 CASRSGASGGNLGELFF TGTGCCAGCAGATCCGGGGCTAGCGGGGGAAATTTGGGGGAGCTGTTTTTT
- TRBJ2-7 TRBV4-3 TRBD2 CASSQEARSGEVDEQYF TGCGCCAGCAGCCAAGAAGCGCGGAGCGGGGAGGTAGACGAGCAGTACTTC
- TRBJ1-1 TRBV27 - CASSLSYLPMNTEAFF TGTGCCAGCAGTTTATCCTACTTGCCCATGAACACTGAAGCTTTCTTT
- TRBJ2-7 TRBV18 - CASSSPPGQGRNEQYF TGTGCCAGCTCATCCCCCCCTGGGCAGGGCAGAAACGAGCAGTACTTC
few TRBJ2-1 TRBV21-1 - CASSASGGASGRERQFF TGTGCCAGCAGCGCGTCCGGTGGGGCTAGCGGGAGGGAGCGGCAGTTCTTC
- TRBJ1-6 TRBV7-2 - CASSLGMGANSPLHF TGTGCCAGCAGCTTAGGGATGGGTGCTAATTCACCCCTCCACTTT
- TRBJ1-1 TRBV5-1 - CASSPLTGMNTEAFF TGCGCCAGCAGCCCGCTGACAGGAATGAACACTGAAGCTTTCTTT
once TRBJ1-2 TRBV6-1 - CASSEAGEGYGYTF TGTGCCAGCAGTGAAGCAGGGGAAGGCTATGGCTACACCTTC
- TRBJ2-3 TRBV3-1/TRBV3-2 TRBD2 CASSQEVGGAGDTQYF TGTGCCAGCAGCCAAGAGGTCGGGGGGGCAGGGGATACGCAGTATTTT
few TRBJ2-2 TRBV19 - CASSTSRVTGELFF TGTGCCAGTAGTACCTCCAGGGTCACCGGGGAGCTGTTTTTT